This TCR beta chain was retrieved from a study of cytomegalovirus exposure and HLA in healthy donors. The germline V and J ends were trimmed by 2 bases and 0 bases, with 17 bases remaining between them. CDR3 size: 18 residues. Germline CDR1 MNHNS, CDR2 SASEGT. TCRdb's copy holds only in-frame clones and misses some; the assay was immunoSEQ multiplex PCR. The repertoire includes approximately 190,000 clones, 84% of them detected once, and about an eighth sits in the top ten. The sequencing input was PBMCs. The V call is TRBV6-1, the J call TRBJ1-5; tentative D call: TRBD1 (6 bases). This clonotype originated in a woman aged 25-40 years in good health and CMV-seropositive. As DNA, the CDR3 is TGTGCCAGCAGTGAACTTCCCAGGGGAATTGGTAGCAATCAGCCCCAGCATTTT. As protein: CASSELPRGIGSNQPQHF.